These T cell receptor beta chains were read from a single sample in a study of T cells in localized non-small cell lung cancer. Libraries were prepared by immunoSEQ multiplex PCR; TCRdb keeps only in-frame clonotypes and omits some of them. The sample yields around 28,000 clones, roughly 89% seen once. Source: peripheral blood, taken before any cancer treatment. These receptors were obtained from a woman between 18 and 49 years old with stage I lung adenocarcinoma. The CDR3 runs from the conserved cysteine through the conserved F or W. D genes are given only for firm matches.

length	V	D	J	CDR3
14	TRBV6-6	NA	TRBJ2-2	CASSPHEGSGELFF
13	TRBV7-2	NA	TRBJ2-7	CASSLQDTYEQYF
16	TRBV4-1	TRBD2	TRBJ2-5	CASSRIVLAGEETQYF
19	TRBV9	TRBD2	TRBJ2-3	CASSVVPRHAGEGTDTQYF
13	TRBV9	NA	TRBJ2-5	CASSADVRETQYF
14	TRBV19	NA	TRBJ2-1	CASSIWGSYNEQFF
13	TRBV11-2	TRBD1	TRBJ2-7	CASSTGDSYEQYF
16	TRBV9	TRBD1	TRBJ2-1	CASSVNPGQGSDEQFF
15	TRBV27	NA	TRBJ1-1	CASSQEAGFYTEAFF
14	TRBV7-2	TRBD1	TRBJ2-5	CASSLGQGQETQYF
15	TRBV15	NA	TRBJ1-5	CATSRDEDRSQPQHF
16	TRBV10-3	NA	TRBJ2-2	CAISDPGEGLAGELFF
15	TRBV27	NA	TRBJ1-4	CASSLRWVANEKLFF
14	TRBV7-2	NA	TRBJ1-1	CASSWGGLNTEAFF
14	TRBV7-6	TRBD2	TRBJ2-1	CASSSSGLGLEQFF
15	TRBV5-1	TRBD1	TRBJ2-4	CASSLAPGGRNIQYF
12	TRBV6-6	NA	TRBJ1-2	CASSRQDYGYTF
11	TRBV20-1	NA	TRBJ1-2	CSAATDDGYTF
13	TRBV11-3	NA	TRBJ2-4	CASSLEVQNIQYF
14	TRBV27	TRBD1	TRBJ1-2	CASSWDRTGSGYTF
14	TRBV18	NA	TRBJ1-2	CASSPQAENYGYTF
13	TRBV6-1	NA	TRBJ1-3	CASTPADGNTIYF